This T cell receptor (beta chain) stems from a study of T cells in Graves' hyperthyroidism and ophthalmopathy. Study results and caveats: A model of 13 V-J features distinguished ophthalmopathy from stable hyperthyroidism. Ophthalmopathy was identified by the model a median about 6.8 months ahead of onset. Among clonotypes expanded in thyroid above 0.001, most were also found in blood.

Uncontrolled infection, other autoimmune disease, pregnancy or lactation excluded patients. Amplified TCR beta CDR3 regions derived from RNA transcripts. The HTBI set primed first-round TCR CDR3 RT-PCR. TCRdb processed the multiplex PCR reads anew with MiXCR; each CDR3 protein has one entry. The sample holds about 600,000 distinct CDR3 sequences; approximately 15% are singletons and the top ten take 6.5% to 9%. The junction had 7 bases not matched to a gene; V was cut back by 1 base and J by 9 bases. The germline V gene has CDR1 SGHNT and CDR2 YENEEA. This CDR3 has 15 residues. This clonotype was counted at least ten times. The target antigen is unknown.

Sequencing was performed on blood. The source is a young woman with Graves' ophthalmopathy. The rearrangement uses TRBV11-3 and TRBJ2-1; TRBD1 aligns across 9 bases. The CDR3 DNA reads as TGTGCCAGCAGCTTAGTCGGGACAGGGTTTACTGAGCAGTTCTTC. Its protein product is CASSLVGTGFTEQFF.